This TCR beta chain was recorded in a study of tumor-infiltrating lymphocytes in primary liver carcinoma. Alongside blood RNA obtained from unsorted whole blood, germline DNA was also extracted. Points from the study as a whole: Comparison of CD4+ and CD8+ repertoires was precluded by bulk unsorted samples. Tumors and blood were compared for top-250-clone fraction, and tumors had the significantly higher value (p = 0.039). Tumor region pairs outstripped tumor-adjacent and tumor-blood pairs in overlap.

The CDR3 extends over 14 amino acids. V lost 4 bases, J lost 5 bases, and 3 bases stayed unmatched. This clonotype was observed a few times. Its antigen is currently unknown. The template, about 550 ng total RNA, yielded TCR beta cDNA made with a constant-region primer. Libraries of TCR beta came from three nested multiplex PCR rounds with slightly modified ARM-PCR. The first two PCR rounds used TRBV1-TRBV30 forward primers with a C-beta reverse primer, 10 cycles each. TCRdb analysed the multiplex PCR reads with MiXCR anew, one entry per CDR3 protein. The table lists around 330,000 distinct CDR3 sequences, 55% to 65% of them singletons.

The chain joins TRBV12-3 or TRBV12-4 to TRBJ1-1; 11 nucleotides agree with TRBD1. This TCR came from a middle-aged man with primary liver carcinoma and hepatitis B virus infection. The sequenced sample was peripheral blood. The CDR3 nucleotides read TGTGCCAGCAGTTGGACAGGGGGCTTGACTGAAGCTTTCTTT. It is translated as CASSWTGGLTEAFF.